This is a list of T cell receptor beta chains from one sample in a study of vaccination and CD4 T cells after COVID-19. Each CDR3 protein gets one entry after TCRdb re-called the PCR reads with MiXCR. This sample has approximately 17,000 distinct CDR3 sequences, with around a third found just once. These receptors' targets are unknown. Input material: cultured CD4+ T cells from blood. The origin of the receptors is a human donor with COVID-19. Both conserved end residues are part of each CDR3. Each record gives: D gene, clone size, V gene, J gene, CDR3 DNA, CDR3 protein. A D gene is named only where the DNA matches it firmly. The size of a clone is reported for some rows only, either as once, few or many, or as a class for expanded clones.

.	.	TRBV6-1	TRBJ1-6	TGTGCCAGCAGGGGGGAAATGTCACCCCTCCACTTT	CASRGEMSPLHF
TRBD2	.	TRBV12-3/TRBV12-4	TRBJ2-3	TGTGCCAGCAGCCCTTTAGCGGGGGGGCCAGATACGCAGTATTTT	CASSPLAGGPDTQYF
TRBD2	.	TRBV5-5	TRBJ2-7	TGTGCCAGCAGCACGGGGAGGGGTTACTCCTACGAGCAGTACTTC	CASSTGRGYSYEQYF
TRBD1	few	TRBV7-2	TRBJ2-7	TGTGCCAGCACCTACAGTGCAGGGGGCTACGAGCAGTACTTC	CASTYSAGGYEQYF
.	.	TRBV19	TRBJ2-1	TGTGCCAGTAGTATCCCTAGGGGGTTTTCTGAGCAGTTCTTC	CASSIPRGFSEQFF
.	.	TRBV6-2/TRBV6-3	TRBJ1-1	TGTGCCAGCAGTGACGCGAGGAGATTAGAAGCTTTCTTT	CASSDARRLEAFF
TRBD1	.	TRBV25-1	TRBJ1-6	TGTGCCAGCAATGACAGGGAAGGATCACCCCTCCACTTT	CASNDREGSPLHF
.	.	TRBV5-1	TRBJ1-6	TGCGCCAGCAGCTTGGCGTTCGGGGGGAATTCACCCCTCCACTTT	CASSLAFGGNSPLHF
.	medium-sized	TRBV2	TRBJ1-5	TGTGCCAGCAGTGTCACGGGTAGCAATCAGCCCCAGCATTTT	CASSVTGSNQPQHF
.	.	TRBV6-1	TRBJ2-1	TGTGCCAGCAGCACGCGGAACCAGGAAAAAAGATCAGTAACCGGGAGAAATGAGCAGTTCTTC	CASSTRNQEKRSVTGRNEQFF
.	.	TRBV7-6	TRBJ1-3	TGTGCCAGCAGCCCTCACCAGTCGGGCGGAAACACCATATATTTT	CASSPHQSGGNTIYF
.	few	TRBV7-9	TRBJ1-3	TGTGCCAGCAGCCCGGGTTTTGGAAACACCATATATTTT	CASSPGFGNTIYF
.	few	TRBV28	TRBJ1-4	TGTGCCGTTGGGGCCAGCGGAAAAGCGACTAATGAAAAACTGTTTTTT	CAVGASGKATNEKLFF
TRBD2	.	TRBV7-2	TRBJ2-7	TGTGCCAGCAGCTTAAGACTAGCGGGGGGTCAAAGCTCCTACGAGCAGTACTTC	CASSLRLAGGQSSYEQYF
.	.	TRBV11-2	TRBJ2-5	TGTGCCAGCCACACTCGGGGATGGGAGACCCAGTACTTC	CASHTRGWETQYF
.	.	TRBV5-4	TRBJ2-1	TGTGCCAGCTCACCTGGGGAGCGCCGTGGTGAGCAGTTCTTC	CASSPGERRGEQFF
.	few	TRBV2	TRBJ1-5	TGTGCCAGCAGTGTGGGCCTAGATCAGCCCCAGCATTTT	CASSVGLDQPQHF
TRBD1	few	TRBV27	TRBJ2-3	TGTGCCAGCAGTTTTGGGGGACAGTACACAGATACGCAGTATTTT	CASSFGGQYTDTQYF
.	.	TRBV9	TRBJ1-1	TGTGCCAGCAGCGTAGTTGGTAAGGGTGAAGCTTTCTTT	CASSVVGKGEAFF
.	.	TRBV23-1	TRBJ1-2	TGCGCCAGCAGTCATGGTAGTAACTATGGCTACACCTTC	CASSHGSNYGYTF
.	.	TRBV11-1	TRBJ1-3	TGTGCCAGCAGCCCTACCGAGGGAAACACCATATATTTT	CASSPTEGNTIYF
.	.	TRBV18	TRBJ2-5	TGTGCCAGCTCAAAGACTACTAGCTTTGACGAGACCCAGTACTTC	CASSKTTSFDETQYF
.	few	TRBV30	TRBJ2-5	TGTGCCTGGAGTGTTGGGATAAAAGAGACCCAGTACTTC	CAWSVGIKETQYF
.	few	TRBV12-3/TRBV12-4	TRBJ1-2	TGTGCCAGCAGCTCCCTGGGGAGGCCTTATGGCTACACCTTC	CASSSLGRPYGYTF
.	.	TRBV7-2	TRBJ1-1	TGTGCCAGCAGCTTAGTTGACAGAACAAACACTGAAGCTTTCTTT	CASSLVDRTNTEAFF
.	.	TRBV7-2	TRBJ2-3	TGTGCCAGCAGCGACAAGCGGGGCACAGATACGCAGTATTTT	CASSDKRGTDTQYF
.	few	TRBV7-9	TRBJ2-2	TGTGCCAGCAGCTGGGGTTCTGTGACCGGGGAGCTGTTTTTT	CASSWGSVTGELFF
.	few	TRBV25-1	TRBJ1-2	TGTGCCAGCAGTGCGACAGGCTATGGCTACACCTTC	CASSATGYGYTF
.	.	TRBV7-2	TRBJ2-1	TGTGCCAGCAGCCCCCTAGCGAGCTCCTACAATGAGCAGTTCTTC	CASSPLASSYNEQFF
TRBD1	.	TRBV29-1	TRBJ2-7	TGCAGCGTTGAAGGACAGGGTGTGTACGAGCAGTACTTC	CSVEGQGVYEQYF
.	few	TRBV6-2/TRBV6-3	TRBJ1-4	TGTGCCAGCAGTTACGGCAGCGTAGGGGAAAAACTGTTTTTT	CASSYGSVGEKLFF
.	medium-sized	TRBV7-2	TRBJ2-7	TGTGCCAGCAGCTTCGGCAGTAGCTCCTACGAGCAGTACTTC	CASSFGSSSYEQYF
.	few	TRBV19	TRBJ1-4	TGTGCCAGTAGTATAAAGGGATGGCTGAATGAAAAACTGTTTTTT	CASSIKGWLNEKLFF